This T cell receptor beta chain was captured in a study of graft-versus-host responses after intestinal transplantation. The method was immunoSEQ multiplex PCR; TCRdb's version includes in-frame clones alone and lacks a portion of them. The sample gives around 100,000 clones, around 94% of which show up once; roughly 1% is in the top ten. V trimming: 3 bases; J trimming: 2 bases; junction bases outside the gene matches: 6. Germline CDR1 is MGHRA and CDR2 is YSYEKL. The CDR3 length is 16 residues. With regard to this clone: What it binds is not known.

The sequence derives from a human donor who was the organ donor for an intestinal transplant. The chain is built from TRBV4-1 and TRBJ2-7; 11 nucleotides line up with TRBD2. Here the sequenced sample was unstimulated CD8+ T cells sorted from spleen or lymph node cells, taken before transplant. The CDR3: CASSQRTSGPAYEQYF. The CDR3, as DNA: TGCGCCAGCAGCCAGAGGACTAGCGGGCCAGCCTACGAGCAGTACTTC.